One sample yielded the 25 T cell receptor beta chains listed below, sequenced in a study of blood T cells in healthy people across ages. Using a J-beta primer mix together with a sample-barcoded 5' primer, a second PCR was run for about 7 to 12 cycles. MiXCR was run by TCRdb on the 5' RACE reads, yielding one entry per CDR3 protein. The table includes over 700,000 distinct CDR3 sequences, roughly 25% detected once. The sample was also linked to a second study, of T cells of mothers and their children.

Sequenced: blood. Receptor source: a boy aged 5-17 years in good health.

This chain uses TRBV2 with TRBJ2-7; 10 bases agree with TRBD2. With 10 bases clipped from V and 4 bases from J, the junction kept 7 bases outside the gene matches. The CDR3 length is 13 residues. Germline CDR1 SNHLY, CDR2 FYNNEI. In DNA form, the CDR3 reads TGTGCCATCATAGCGGGAGGCGCATACGAGCAGTACTTC. Amino acid sequence: CAIIAGGAYEQYF.

This clonotype was observed a handful of times. The junction departs from germline at one end; a sequencing error may be responsible. The V call is TRBV7-2, the J call TRBJ2-5; D gene unclear. This CDR3 has 14 residues. Looked up from germline, CDR1 is SGHTA and CDR2 is FQGNSA. The CDR3 DNA reads as TGTGCCAGCAGCCGGCCCAGTCCTCTTTTGTCCGGGTTCTTC. It specifies CASSRPSPLLSGFF.

The chain uses TRBV12-3 or TRBV12-4 and TRBJ2-7, with a weak D call TRBD2 (5 bases). The CDR3 contains 14 residues. With 6 bases removed from V and 0 bases from J, the gap between germline ends came to 12 bases. DNA of the CDR3: TGTGCCAGCAGCCCCACTCGGGACTCCTACGAGCAGTACTTC. It translates to CASSPTRDSYEQYF.

This clonotype was detected a few times. The CDR3 DNA reads TGCGCCAGCGTCAAGGGGGGGGGAACCCAAGAGACCCAGTACTTC. Its protein product is CASVKGGGTQETQYF. This chain uses TRBV5-1 with TRBJ2-5, with D possibly matching TRBD2 (7 bases). Germline V gene sequence: CDR1 SGHRS, CDR2 YFSETQ. The CDR3 length is 15 residues. The V end was cut by 7 bases, the J end by 1 base, with 17 bases between.

Note on this clonotype: The germline gene is not matched at one end of the junction; a read error may be the cause. The CDR3 reads CSAQGLAGVNAQFF. Here the CDR3 DNA reads TGCAGTGCTCAAGGACTAGCGGGAGTTAATGCGCAGTTCTTC. The gene calls are TRBV20-1 and TRBJ2-1, with 13 bases aligning to TRBD2. This CDR3 contains 14 residues. CDR1 and CDR2 from the germline V gene are DFQATT and SNEGSKA (reference sequence).

The J gene is TRBJ2-5, the V gene TRBV10-3; 12 positions match TRBD2. Gene TRBJ2-7 matches the end of the DNA better, so the J call may be wrong. The germline V gene encodes CDR1 ENHRY and CDR2 SYGVKD. This CDR3 region has 15 residues. CDR3 protein: CAISAQLAGGYEQYF. CDR3 nucleotides: TGTGCCATCAGTGCGCAACTAGCGGGGGGCTACGAGCAGTACTTC.

This clonotype was seen repeatedly, ten times or more. The chain carries TRBV18 and TRBJ2-5; D not certain. V lost 0 bases and J 4 bases, leaving 3 bases between the germline ends. The CDR3 is 12 amino acids. Germline lookup yields CDR1 KGHSH and CDR2 LQKENI. CDR3 DNA: TGTGCCAGCTCACCACCCACAGAGACCCAGTACTTC. Amino acid sequence: CASSPPTETQYF.

This clonotype was seen a handful of times. The genes are TRBV18 and TRBJ2-3; TRBD1 might be the D (5 bases). Germline assignment: CDR1 KGHSH and CDR2 LQKENI. Trimming took off 2 bases at V and 5 bases at J, with 11 bases between the two ends. The CDR3 runs 14 residues. The CDR3 DNA is TGTGCCAGCTCACCAGTGCGGCAGGGAGATACGCAGTATTTT. Its translation is CASSPVRQGDTQYF.

The chain's CDR3 is CASSSPSGSSYEQYF. The DNA of the CDR3 is TGTGCCAGCAGTTCTCCTAGCGGGAGCTCCTACGAGCAGTACTTC. The chain carries TRBV27 and TRBJ2-7, with 10 positions matching TRBD2. The junction had 3 bases not matched to a gene; V was cut back by 4 bases and J by 0 bases. CDR3 length equals 15 residues. Germline CDR1 reads MNHEY; CDR2 reads SMNVEV (reference sequence).

The chain is built from TRBV25-1 and TRBJ2-1; 10 bases are a match to TRBD1. The end of the DNA fits TRBJ2-5 better, so the J call may be wrong. The CDR3 sequence is 13 residues long. Germline V gene lookup returns CDR1 MGHDK and CDR2 SYGVNS. The CDR3 region has the DNA TGTGCCAGCTGGGACAGGGGCCCAGAGACCCAGTACTTC. This codes for CASWDRGPETQYF.

This chain uses TRBV6-1 with TRBJ2-3, with a tentative D call TRBD2 (6 bases). Germline V gives CDR1 MNHNS, CDR2 SASEGT. V shed 5 bases and J shed 4 bases, with 13 bases lying between them. The CDR3 loop spans 14 amino acids. The CDR3 reads CASSLARGADTQYF. For the CDR3, the DNA is TGTGCCAGCAGTCTAGCGAGGGGTGCAGATACGCAGTATTTT.

The rearrangement links TRBV5-1 to TRBJ2-5; 7 bases are shared with TRBD2. This CDR3 comprises 14 residues. The germline V gene has CDR1 SGHRS and CDR2 YFSETQ. Trimming took 3 bases from V and 5 from J; bases not matched to a gene: 7. CDR3 amino acids: CASSWTGTTETQYF. The CDR3 DNA sequence: TGCGCCAGCAGCTGGACCGGGACTACCGAGACCCAGTACTTC.

The chain combines TRBV20-1 with TRBJ2-5; D might be TRBD2 (5 bases). The V gene lost 1 base and the J gene lost 1 base, with 13 bases spanning the gap. The germline V gene encodes CDR1 DFQATT and CDR2 SNEGSKA (reference sequence). The CDR3 length is 15 residues. CDR3 nucleotide sequence: TGCAGTGCTAGAGTAAGCGGCTATACCCAAGAGACCCAGTACTTC. Residues: CSARVSGYTQETQYF.

The chain combines TRBV9 with TRBJ2-6; perhaps TRBD2 as D (5 bases). Germline CDR1 reads SGDLS; CDR2 reads YYNGEE. Between the trimmed V and J ends, which lost 3 bases and 5 bases, there was a span of 9 bases. This CDR3 comprises 14 residues. The CDR3 DNA reads as TGTGCCAGCAGCGCCTCCGGGAGGGCCAACGTCCTGACTTTC. Amino acid sequence: CASSASGRANVLTF.

This clonotype was picked up a small number of times. V usage is TRBV27 and J usage is TRBJ2-5, with 7 bases that match TRBD1. The V gene end was trimmed by 5 bases and the J gene end by 5 bases; junction bases not matched to a gene: 14. The CDR3 runs to 16 residues. The germline gives CDR1 MNHEY, CDR2 SMNVEV (reference sequence). CDR3 loop: CASSLRYRDSFETQYF. CDR3 sequence (DNA): TGTGCCAGCAGTCTACGTTACCGGGACAGTTTCGAGACCCAGTACTTC.

This sequence joins TRBV5-1 and TRBJ2-1, with D perhaps being TRBD1 or TRBD2 (5 bases each). Germline V gene sequence: CDR1 SGHRS, CDR2 YFSETQ. This CDR3 spans 16 amino acids. The V gene lost 7 bases and the J gene lost 2 bases, with 19 bases spanning the gap. CDR3 region: CASYWDHLGAYNEQFF. DNA of the CDR3: TGCGCCAGCTACTGGGACCACCTAGGCGCCTACAATGAGCAGTTCTTC. Full variable domain (missing parts from reference TRBV5-1 and TRBJ2-1): KAGVTQTPRYLIKTRGQQVTLSCSPISGHRSVSWYQQTPGQGLQFLFEYFSETQRNKGNFPGRFSGRQFSNSRSEMNVSTLELGDSALYLCASYWDHLGAYNEQFFGPGTRLTVL.

The chain uses TRBV12-5 and TRBJ2-7, with 10 bases aligning to TRBD1. The CDR3 runs 16 residues. Trimming removed 0 bases from V and 3 bases from J; junction bases left unmatched: 5. In germline, CDR1 is LGHNT, CDR2 FRNRAP. The CDR3, as DNA: TGTGCTAGTGGTTTGGTACTTGGACAGGGGGACTACGAGCAGTACTTC. Its translation is CASGLVLGQGDYEQYF.

The chain recombines TRBV6-1 with TRBJ2-1; 8 positions match TRBD2. The length of the CDR3 is 17 residues. Per the germline V gene, CDR1 is MNHNS and CDR2 is SASEGT. Trimming removed 4 bases from V and 1 base from J; junction bases left unmatched: 9. The CDR3 loop reads CASSVTRAGVSYNEQFF. CDR3 DNA: TGTGCCAGCAGTGTAACTAGAGCGGGAGTTTCCTACAATGAGCAGTTCTTC.

This clonotype is a singleton in its sample. V is TRBV28 and J is TRBJ1-1; the D is unclear. The V gene lost 3 bases and the J gene lost 7 bases, with 6 bases spanning the gap. This CDR3 comprises 11 residues. The V gene's germline CDR1 is MDHEN and CDR2 SYDVKM. In DNA, the CDR3 is TGTGCCAGCAGTTTTCTCCGTGAAGCTTTCTTT. Translated: CASSFLREAFF.

The chain combines TRBV21-1 with TRBJ1-6. TRBV21-1 is described as a pseudogene. The CDR3 runs 16 residues. CDR3 sequence reads: CASSIRPEGLDSPLHF. The CDR3 bases are TGTGCCAGCAGCATCCGACCTGAAGGGTTGGATTCACCCCTCCACTTT.

This clonotype was seen only a few times. The CDR3 nucleotides are TGCAGCGCCCGAGGATTCCGCGGGAGGCCTCCCCACGAGCAGTACTTC. It specifies CSARGFRGRPPHEQYF. The rearrangement links TRBV29-1 to TRBJ2-7, with 8 bases that match TRBD2. This CDR3 is 16 amino acids long. The germline V gene has CDR1 SQVTM and CDR2 ANQGSEA. V dropped 7 bases and J dropped 5; count of bases not matched to a gene: 19.

The chain uses TRBV6-1 and TRBJ2-7; possibly TRBD1 for D (6 bases). This CDR3 has 15 residues. Germline CDR1 is MNHNS and CDR2 is SASEGT. V was trimmed by 6 bases and J by 3 bases, leaving 18 bases between them. CDR3 residues: CASSLRTASDYEQYF. CDR3 DNA: TGTGCCAGCAGCTTGAGGACAGCTTCGGACTACGAGCAGTACTTC.

This clonotype was counted only a few times. This chain connects TRBV29-1 to TRBJ2-6; D may correspond to TRBD1 or TRBD2 (6 bases each). This CDR3 is 15 amino acids long. Trimming took 4 bases from V and 0 from J, leaving 10 bases between them. Germline V gives CDR1 SQVTM, CDR2 ANQGSEA. The CDR3 region is CSVVGGSSGANVLTF. CDR3 coding DNA: TGCAGCGTTGTAGGGGGGAGCTCTGGGGCCAACGTCCTGACTTTC.

This clonotype was observed a handful of times. The chain combines TRBV11-2 with TRBJ2-2, with D tentatively TRBD2 (5 bases). Germline CDR1 SGHAT, CDR2 FQNNGV. V was clipped by 6 bases and J by 7 bases, with 33 bases between them. The CDR3 has 20 amino acids. Here the CDR3 DNA reads TGTGCCAGCAGGCCCCTCGATCTGGCGGAGGTCTACTTTCGGGACGGGGAGCTGTTTTTT. This codes for CASRPLDLAEVYFRDGELFF.

This clonotype turned up a few times. The chain uses TRBV4-3 and TRBJ2-7; 9 bases match TRBD2. Looked up from germline, CDR1 is LGHNA and CDR2 is YSLEER. The CDR3 spans 17 residues. J was trimmed by 0 bases and V by 3 bases; bases with no gene match: 9. The CDR3 spells CASSQDSGGGVSYEQYF. CDR3 nucleotide sequence: TGCGCCAGCAGCCAGGATAGCGGCGGGGGGGTCTCCTACGAGCAGTACTTC.